Listed below are T cell receptor beta chains from one sample, sequenced in a study of T cell responses to AZD1222 COVID-19 vaccine. Using immunoSEQ multiplex PCR, the repertoire was profiled, and TCRdb retains in-frame clones only, with some absent. This sample yields approximately 150,000 clones, of which over 80% are seen a single time; 1.9% belongs to the top ten. This material consisted of peripheral blood, taken on day 0 of AZD1222 vaccination. The receptors shown here come from an adult in good health. Each CDR3 is given with its conserved first and last residue. A D gene is named only where the DNA matches it firmly. Part of the rows lack a size; the others show once, few, many or a class for expanded clones.

J gene	CDR3 length	D gene	clone size	V gene	CDR3 protein	CDR3 DNA
TRBJ1-5	12	.	.	TRBV7-9	CASSSDSQPQHF	TGTGCCAGCAGCTCGGACAGTCAGCCCCAGCATTTT
TRBJ2-3	13	.	.	TRBV6-5	CASSSYGTDTQYF	TGTGCCAGCAGTTCTTACGGCACAGATACGCAGTATTTT
TRBJ1-6	17	TRBD1	once	TRBV27	CASSLFNLPGQGAPLHF	TGTGCCAGCAGTTTATTTAACCTTCCGGGACAGGGGGCACCCCTCCACTTT
TRBJ1-1	14	.	.	TRBV11-2	CASSFGTPNTEAFF	TGTGCCAGCAGCTTCGGGACACCCAACACTGAAGCTTTCTTT
TRBJ2-1	15	TRBD2	.	TRBV7-2	CASSSRLADYNEQFF	TGTGCCAGCAGCTCAAGACTAGCGGATTACAATGAGCAGTTCTTC
TRBJ2-7	14	TRBD1	few	TRBV18	CASSRQGPPDEQYF	TGTGCCAGCTCACGACAGGGTCCCCCCGACGAGCAGTACTTC
TRBJ1-1	15	.	.	TRBV6-5	CASSYLGRFNTEAFF	TGTGCCAGCAGTTACCTAGGGCGGTTCAACACTGAAGCTTTCTTT
TRBJ1-4	19	.	.	TRBV21-1	CASSKDLSPGKRANEKLFF	TGTGCCAGCAGCAAAGACCTCAGTCCAGGGAAGAGGGCTAATGAAAAACTGTTTTTT
TRBJ1-1	17	TRBD1	.	TRBV4-3	CASSQYWTGGGYTEAFF	TGCGCCAGCAGCCAATACTGGACAGGAGGGGGTTACACTGAAGCTTTCTTT
TRBJ1-6	17	TRBD1	.	TRBV27	CASSSRTGPEYNSPLHF	TGTGCCAGCAGTTCCAGGACAGGTCCTGAATATAATTCACCCCTCCACTTT
TRBJ1-5	15	.	.	TRBV19	CASSSGRGGNQPQHF	TGTGCCAGTAGTAGCGGAAGGGGGGGAAATCAGCCCCAGCATTTT
TRBJ1-1	16	TRBD1	.	TRBV5-4	CASSLRRGTGSPEAFF	TGTGCCAGCAGTCTCAGACGGGGGACAGGGAGTCCTGAAGCTTTCTTT
TRBJ2-7	14	.	.	TRBV27	CASSERTVSYEQYF	TGTGCCAGCAGTGAACGGACAGTCTCCTACGAGCAGTACTTC
TRBJ1-1	14	TRBD1	.	TRBV10-3	CATGTGGENTEAFF	TGTGCCACCGGGACAGGGGGAGAGAACACTGAAGCTTTCTTT
TRBJ2-7	15	TRBD1	.	TRBV6-2/TRBV6-3	CASSGGGQGVNEQYF	TGTGCCAGCAGTGGGGGTGGACAGGGAGTAAACGAGCAGTACTTC
TRBJ2-3	14	TRBD2	.	TRBV6-5	CATQLRAGGDTQYF	TGTGCCACACAGTTAAGGGCGGGGGGGGATACGCAGTATTTT
TRBJ1-1	13	.	.	TRBV30	CAWGRDTDTEAFF	TGTGCCTGGGGCCGGGACACCGACACTGAAGCTTTCTTT
TRBJ1-5	15	TRBD1	.	TRBV28	CASSLTGDYYQPQHF	TGTGCCAGCAGTTTAACAGGGGATTACTATCAGCCCCAGCATTTT
TRBJ1-2	13	.	.	TRBV5-6	CASSPTTNYGYTF	TGTGCCAGCAGCCCGACAACTAACTATGGCTACACCTTC
TRBJ2-2	15	.	.	TRBV24-1	CATSDLRPNTGELFF	TGTGCCACCAGTGACCTGCGGCCTAACACCGGGGAGCTGTTTTTT
TRBJ2-4	14	.	.	TRBV5-8	CASSLARGKNIQYF	TGTGCCAGCAGCTTGGCGCGGGGAAAAAACATTCAGTACTTC
TRBJ2-3	14	.	.	TRBV15	CATSRAGYTDTQYF	TGTGCCACCAGCAGAGCTGGGTACACAGATACGCAGTATTTT
TRBJ1-5	13	.	.	TRBV30	CAWNGDSNQPQHF	TGTGCCTGGAATGGGGATAGCAATCAGCCCCAGCATTTT
TRBJ2-7	13	.	.	TRBV6-6	CASSVLLDSEQYF	TGTGCCAGCAGTGTCCTGCTAGATTCCGAGCAGTACTTC
TRBJ2-7	13	.	.	TRBV7-3	CASSRDNSYEQYF	TGTGCCAGCAGCCGGGACAACTCCTACGAGCAGTACTTC
TRBJ2-7	15	.	.	TRBV6-5	CASSSTKVGLYEQYF	TGTGCCAGCAGTTCAACTAAAGTGGGCCTCTACGAGCAGTACTTC
TRBJ1-1	18	TRBD1	.	TRBV5-1	CASSARGRSLGMNTEAFF	TGCGCCAGCAGCGCCAGGGGGCGCAGTTTAGGGATGAACACTGAAGCTTTCTTT
TRBJ1-2	16	TRBD1	few	TRBV5-5	CASSLTPISGGDGYTF	TGTGCCAGCAGCCTTACACCAATCTCAGGGGGAGACGGCTACACCTTC
TRBJ2-1	15	TRBD1	.	TRBV7-9	CASSHLQGMRNEQFF	TGTGCCAGCAGCCACTTACAGGGGATGAGGAATGAGCAGTTCTTC
TRBJ1-5	15	.	.	TRBV3-1/TRBV3-2	CASNTTGIGNQPQHF	TGTGCCAGCAACACGACGGGGATAGGCAATCAGCCCCAGCATTTT
TRBJ1-1	10	.	.	TRBV21-1	CAPGNTEAFF	TGTGCCCCGGGGAACACTGAAGCTTTCTTT
TRBJ2-1	15	TRBD2	.	TRBV6-6	CASIVLAGDYNEQFF	TGTGCCAGCATCGTACTAGCGGGGGATTACAATGAGCAGTTCTTC
TRBJ2-2	15	.	.	TRBV11-2	CASSLLASNTGELFF	TGTGCCAGCAGCCTACTAGCTTCGAACACCGGGGAGCTGTTTTTT
TRBJ2-1	12	TRBD2	.	TRBV27	CAAGDVLNEQFF	TGTGCAGCGGGAGACGTCTTAAATGAGCAGTTCTTC
TRBJ2-7	11	.	.	TRBV19	CAVQGAYEQYF	TGTGCCGTTCAGGGAGCCTACGAGCAGTACTTC
TRBJ1-2	14	.	.	TRBV7-2	CASSLARVSYGYTF	TGTGCCAGCAGCTTAGCGCGGGTTTCCTATGGCTACACCTTC
TRBJ1-3	14	.	.	TRBV9	CASSLRTLENTIYF	TGTGCCAGCAGCCTTCGGACATTGGAAAACACCATATATTTT
TRBJ1-1	13	.	.	TRBV7-9	CASSLAEGAEAFF	TGTGCCAGCAGCCTTGCTGAAGGGGCTGAAGCTTTCTTT
TRBJ2-2	16	.	.	TRBV5-4	CASSRNGGLNTGELFF	TGTGCCAGCAGCAGAAACGGGGGGCTGAACACCGGGGAGCTGTTTTTT
TRBJ2-7	14	.	.	TRBV6-5	CASSYAGPHQEQYF	TGTGCCAGCAGCTATGCCGGGCCCCATCAGGAGCAGTACTTC
TRBJ2-7	15	.	.	TRBV27	CASSLSTGGSDEQYF	TGTGCCAGCAGTTTATCGACGGGTGGGTCGGACGAGCAGTACTTC